This TCR beta chain was documented in a study of blood T cell repertoires in COVID-19 (dated by TCRdb to between 2020 and 2021). Regarding the study in general: Collaborator samples came from the United States, Italy and Spain and covered acute and convalescent phases of COVID-19. A de-identified subject ID, COVID-19 status, age in years and sex were almost always included in the sample metadata. The material from the prospective study consisted of cDNA or gDNA derived from T cells, B-cell-depleted T cells, or PBMCs. Samples were obtained from the ongoing ImmuneRACE study (first 160 participants) and from 1,254 subjects provided by 6 global collaborators. Where available, HLA class I and class II types were obtained from metadata supplied by the sample provider rather than from assay-based typing. A freely available public database, intended as a resource for researchers studying the immune response to SARS-CoV-2, is where the repertoires were released. Deeply sampled blood TCRbeta repertoires from subjects exposed to, actively infected with, or recovered from COVID-19 were included in the dataset. Results the study describes overall, beyond this receptor: The amount of clinical and demographic metadata varied by source and participant and was provided uncurated.

Regarding this clone: The antigen it recognizes is unknown. It has no much larger one-base neighbor in the sample; base qualities were not kept.

Reading from cysteine to phenylalanine, the CDR3 counts 18 amino acids. Here the CDR3 DNA is all that survives: 54 bases in frame from base 1. V and J are truncated by 2 bases and 0 bases respectively, leaving an intervening sequence of 15 bases. Looking up the germline V gene yields CDR1 KGHDR and CDR2 SFDVKD. TCRbeta CDR3 regions were amplified from genomic DNA using the immunoSEQ Assay, a bias-controlled multiplex PCR. The published analysis was carried out like this. The number of nucleated cells in each sample was estimated from the amplification of reference gene primers within the assay. To quantify the absolute abundance of each unique TCRbeta CDR3 rearrangement, sequence reads were collapsed and filtered. For each sample, productive Simpson clonality was calculated as the square root of Simpson's diversity index over productive rearrangements. TCRdb provides this immuneACCESS table in a form limited to in-frame rearrangements. Some clones are lacking; in checked studies, under half of them reflect an unresolved V gene, and why the rest are absent is not known. D and trimming come from the DNA, and the V and J calls and clone size come from that table. The sample table lists about 280,000 clones, over 75% of them with a count of one. The top ten hold around 0.9% of the sample.

Enrolling through a virtual design, the prospective study's participants ranged in age from about 18 to 89 years and lived across about two dozen United States geographic areas. Cohort assignment in the prospective study relied on participant-reported clinical history from a screening survey and a study questionnaire. ImmuneRACE Cohort 3 recovered participants were defined by two consecutive negative NP/OP PCR tests, healthcare professional clearance, or symptom resolution. Each participant in the prospective study had whole blood, serum and a nasopharyngeal or oropharyngeal swab collected by mobile phlebotomists. Additional blood draws and questionnaires over an approximately two-month period could optionally be provided by prospective study participants. Blood samples from the prospective study were shipped frozen or at room temperature prior to DNA extraction.

This sequence uses TRBV24-1 and TRBJ2-2, with the D gene not confidently named. Sequenced sample: PBMCs or T cells enriched from blood (not recorded which). This TCR came from a woman aged 30 to 39 who had recovered from COVID-19. The nucleotides read TGTGCCACCAGTGATTCGAGCTCGGTTCCCGCGAACACCGGGGAGCTGTTTTTT. Its amino acids are CATSDSSSVPANTGELFF.